Presented here are 28 T cell receptor beta chains from one specimen sequenced in a study of T-cell memory formation after mild COVID-19. Each CDR3 protein gets one entry after TCRdb re-called the 5' RACE reads with MiXCR. The sample holds roughly 350,000 distinct CDR3 sequences; around a fifth are singletons and the top ten take roughly an eighth. Sequenced material: PBMCs or a T cell subset sorted from them (not recorded which). These receptors were taken from an adult woman who had mild COVID-19 (a few samples of this study predate the infection). Cell type and time point are not known.

The chain links TRBV6-5 to TRBJ2-1; D possibly corresponds to TRBD2 (6 bases). CDR1 MNHEY and CDR2 SVGAGI come from the germline V gene. V shed 2 bases and J shed 7 bases, with 15 bases lying between them. The CDR3 sequence is 15 residues long. This CDR3 is CASSYGYPGGNEQFF. The CDR3 DNA reads as TGTGCCAGCAGTTACGGTTACCCTGGGGGGAATGAGCAGTTCTTC.

The chain has TRBV20-1 and TRBJ2-5; D possibly corresponds to TRBD2 (6 bases). V shed 4 bases and J shed 2 bases, with 14 bases lying between them. The CDR3 runs 14 residues. Germline CDR1 reads DFQATT; CDR2 reads SNEGSKA (reference sequence). This CDR3 is CSATSGVRQETQYF. The CDR3 DNA reads TGCAGTGCTACCTCGGGGGTTCGACAAGAGACCCAGTACTTC.

At least ten counts were recorded for this clonotype. V gene TRBV5-1 combines with J gene TRBJ2-7; D gene unclear. This CDR3 contains 13 residues. Germline V gene lookup returns CDR1 SGHRS and CDR2 YFSETQ. V was clipped by 2 bases and J by 2 bases, with 8 bases between them. The CDR3 loop reads CASSFDTPYEQYF. The DNA of the CDR3 is TGCGCCAGCAGCTTTGACACACCCTACGAGCAGTACTTC.

Here the CDR3 DNA reads TGCGCCAGCAGCCAAGAGGGAGGCGGGGGGAGGACCTCTCAGTTCTTC. The encoded protein is CASSQEGGGGRTSQFF. The chain employs TRBV4-1 and TRBJ2-1, with 8 positions matching TRBD2. The junction had 14 bases not matched to a gene; V was cut back by 0 bases and J by 13 bases. This CDR3 is 16 amino acids long. Germline lookup yields CDR1 MGHRA and CDR2 YSYEKL.

V and J are TRBV20-1 and TRBJ2-1; tentatively, D is TRBD2 (6 bases). V was pared by 5 bases and J by 5 bases, with 16 bases between. The CDR3 is made up of 14 amino acids. Germline loops: CDR1 DFQATT, CDR2 SNEGSKA (reference sequence). CDR3: CSAAPLAGHNEQFF. Here the CDR3 DNA reads TGCAGTGCTGCCCCTCTCGCGGGGCACAATGAGCAGTTCTTC.

V and J are TRBV20-1 and TRBJ1-5, with D maybe TRBD1 (6 bases). V shed 5 bases and J shed 0 bases, with 14 bases lying between them. CDR1 is DFQATT and CDR2 is SNEGSKA in the germline V gene (reference sequence). CDR3 length equals 15 residues. In nucleotides, the CDR3 is TGCAGTGCTCAAGACAGGCAGTATAGCAATCAGCCCCAGCATTTT. This gives the protein CSAQDRQYSNQPQHF.

Only a few counts were recorded for this clonotype. This rearrangement joins TRBV12-3 or TRBV12-4 to TRBJ2-7; 13 bases map to TRBD2. The length of the CDR3 is 14 residues. V shed 6 bases and J 4 bases; nucleotides not matched to a gene: 3. The chain's CDR3 is CASSGTSGIYEQYF. Written as DNA, the CDR3 is TGTGCCAGCAGCGGGACTAGCGGGATTTACGAGCAGTACTTC.

This clonotype showed up just a few times. The J gene is TRBJ2-1, the V gene TRBV2; 9 bases line up with TRBD1. In germline, CDR1 is SNHLY, CDR2 FYNNEI. The J segment lost 4 bases and the V segment lost 6 bases, leaving 7 bases of the junction unmatched. The CDR3 loop spans 15 amino acids. The CDR3 sequence: CASRADRGGYNEQFF. As DNA, the CDR3 is TGTGCCAGCAGGGCAGACAGGGGGGGTTACAATGAGCAGTTCTTC.

The chain carries TRBV12-3 or TRBV12-4 and TRBJ1-5; D is undetermined. Trimming removed 3 bases at V and 7 bases at J, with 13 bases between. This CDR3 is built from 14 residues. CDR3 protein: CASSFQKSAQPQHF. CDR3 DNA: TGTGCCAGCAGTTTTCAGAAGAGTGCCCAGCCCCAGCATTTT.

The chain uses TRBV7-6 and TRBJ2-7; the match to TRBD2 covers 7 bases. This CDR3 region has 15 residues. Germline trimming cut 4 bases from V and 0 bases from J; bases unmatched to any gene: 6. Germline V gene data show CDR1 as SGHVS and CDR2 as FNYEAQ. DNA of the CDR3: TGTGCCAGCAGCTATGAAGCGGGGTCCTCCTACGAGCAGTACTTC. It translates to CASSYEAGSSYEQYF.

This clonotype has a handful of counts. This chain joins TRBV6-2 or TRBV6-3 and TRBJ2-3; 7 nucleotides line up with TRBD2. This CDR3 region has 14 residues. Germline V lookup: CDR1 MNHEY, CDR2 SVGEGT. V lost 2 bases, J lost 4 bases, and 3 bases stayed unmatched. CDR3 DNA: TGTGCCAGCAGTTACGGCGGGAGCGCAGATACGCAGTATTTT. Protein: CASSYGGSADTQYF.

The CDR3 sequence is CASSAGQERGYTF. CDR3 in DNA: TGTGCCAGCAGCGCGGGACAGGAGCGTGGCTACACCTTC. The chain uses TRBV13 and TRBJ1-2, with 8 bases lining up with TRBD1. J gave up 7 bases and V 5 bases, and 6 bases lay outside the gene matches. This CDR3 has 13 amino acids. The germline gives CDR1 PRHDT, CDR2 FYEKMQ (reference sequence).

CDR3 nucleotides: TGCGCCAGCAGCCAAGTCGGGTGGGGCAGCTATGGCTACACCTTC. It encodes CASSQVGWGSYGYTF. The chain has TRBV4-1 and TRBJ1-2; D is perhaps TRBD1 (5 bases). CDR1 MGHRA and CDR2 YSYEKL come from the germline V gene. The CDR3 sequence is 15 residues long. Trimming removed 1 base at V and 4 bases at J, with 13 bases between.

This clonotype was observed a handful of times. The chain uses TRBV18 and TRBJ2-7; unclear D gene. V was cut by 3 bases and J by 6 bases, with 9 bases left in between. This CDR3 region has 12 residues. Per germline, CDR1 KGHSH and CDR2 LQKENI. The DNA for the CDR3 is TGTGCCAGCTCACCCCCAAGACGCGAGCAGTACTTC. As protein: CASSPPRREQYF.

This clonotype was seen a few times. This chain joins TRBV6-5 and TRBJ1-1, with D possibly TRBD1 on 5 matching bases. The V gene's germline CDR1 is MNHEY and CDR2 SVGAGI. The CDR3 extends over 15 amino acids. The V gene lost 6 bases and the J gene lost 0 bases, with 14 bases spanning the gap. The CDR3 DNA reads TGTGCCAGCAGCCCCGGGGGGTCTATGAACACTGAAGCTTTCTTT. It yields the protein CASSPGGSMNTEAFF.

V gene TRBV9 combines with J gene TRBJ1-2, with 8 bases that match TRBD1. This CDR3 is 13 amino acids long. The junction had 0 bases not matched to a gene; V was cut back by 0 bases and J by 5 bases. Germline V lookup: CDR1 SGDLS, CDR2 YYNGEE. The CDR3 sequence: CASSVDRGYGYTF. In DNA, the CDR3 is TGTGCCAGCAGCGTAGACAGGGGGTATGGCTACACCTTC.

The chain recombines TRBV20-1 with TRBJ2-5; D may be TRBD1 (6 bases). Trimming stripped 0 bases from V and 2 bases from J, with 13 bases between. The V gene's germline CDR1 is DFQATT and CDR2 SNEGSKA (reference sequence). The CDR3 sequence is 15 residues long. For the CDR3, the DNA is TGCAGTGCTAGAGATCTGGGAAGGGGGCAAGAGACCCAGTACTTC. Protein: CSARDLGRGQETQYF.

The chain uses TRBV5-6 and TRBJ1-1; D gene ambiguous. V lost 4 bases and J 5 bases, leaving 9 bases between the germline ends. The CDR3 is 12 residues long. Looked up from germline, CDR1 is SGHDT and CDR2 is YYEEEE. DNA of the CDR3: TGTGCCAGCAGCAGCGGACGGACTGAAGCTTTCTTT. It codes for CASSSGRTEAFF. The whole variable domain, filled in from reference TRBV5-6 and TRBJ1-1, reads DAGVTQSPTHLIKTRGQQVTLRCSPKSGHDTVSWYQQALGQGPQFIFQYYEEEERQRGNFPDRFSGHQFPNYSSELNVNALLLGDSALYLCASSSGRTEAFFGQGTRLTVV.

The chain joins TRBV10-3 to TRBJ2-7; a weak D match, TRBD1 (6 bases). Germline V gene lookup returns CDR1 ENHRY and CDR2 SYGVKD. The CDR3 is made up of 15 amino acids. Trimming stripped 3 bases from V and 2 bases from J, with 14 bases between. CDR3 sequence (DNA): TGTGCCATCAGTGATTCCCGGACAGTCCCCTACGAGCAGTACTTC. Its translation is CAISDSRTVPYEQYF.

At least ten counts were recorded for this clonotype. A read error may account for a junction end that differs from germline. The J gene is TRBJ2-5, the V gene TRBV7-9, with D possibly being TRBD1 (5 bases). This CDR3 contains 13 residues. CDR1 and CDR2 (germline): SEHNR, FQNEAQ (reference sequence). CDR3 region: CASSLGRGETQYF. For the CDR3, the DNA is TGCGCCAGCAGCCTGGGAAGGGGAGAGACCCAGTACTTC.

There are a few counts of this clonotype. This chain connects TRBV20-1 to TRBJ1-3; D is uncertain. Trimming shortened V by 0 bases and J by 4 bases, and 4 bases separated the two germline ends. Germline V lookup: CDR1 DFQATT, CDR2 SNEGSKA (reference sequence). This CDR3 contains 12 residues. CDR3 residues: CSARDLGNTIYF. For the CDR3, the DNA is TGCAGTGCTAGAGATCTCGGAAACACCATATATTTT.

The chain couples TRBV20-1 to TRBJ1-1; no clear D. Per the germline V gene, CDR1 is DFQATT and CDR2 is SNEGSKA (reference sequence). The CDR3 covers 12 residues. The V end was cut by 0 bases, the J end by 10 bases, with 12 bases between. CDR3 nucleotide sequence: TGCAGTGCTAGAGATCTAGGGTTGGGAGCTTTCTTT. It yields the protein CSARDLGLGAFF.

The chain carries TRBV4-3 and TRBJ2-2; the D gene is possibly TRBD2 (5 bases). V shed 0 bases and J shed 1 base, with 9 bases lying between them. CDR3 length equals 16 residues. Germline assignment: CDR1 LGHNA and CDR2 YSLEER. The CDR3 DNA reads TGCGCCAGCAGCCAAGAAGTTGGGAGGAACACCGGGGAGCTGTTTTTT. Translation gives CASSQEVGRNTGELFF.

The chain joins TRBV7-9 to TRBJ1-2; weak D call: TRBD1 (5 bases). The V gene's germline CDR1 is SEHNR and CDR2 FQNEAQ (reference sequence). The CDR3 is 12 residues long. The V and J ends lost 4 bases and 4 bases respectively, with 7 bases between them. CDR3 sequence reads: CASSWDFYGYTF. CDR3 sequence (DNA): TGTGCCAGCAGCTGGGACTTCTATGGCTACACCTTC.

The chain employs TRBV7-2 and TRBJ2-4; the D gene is possibly TRBD1 (6 bases). V was trimmed by 1 base and J by 8 bases, leaving 15 bases between them. The CDR3 length is 15 residues. Germline lookup yields CDR1 SGHTA and CDR2 FQGNSA. The CDR3 protein is CASSLGTVRRDIQYF. The CDR3 region has the DNA TGTGCCAGCAGCTTAGGGACAGTCCGGAGAGACATTCAGTACTTC.

The rearrangement uses TRBV4-3 and TRBJ2-6; D could derive from TRBD1 or TRBD2 (7 bases each). Germline lookup yields CDR1 LGHNA and CDR2 YSLEER. This CDR3 region has 19 residues. Between the trimmed V and J ends, which lost 4 bases and 0 bases, there was a span of 19 bases. Here the CDR3 DNA reads TGCGCCAGCAGCCTCCGAGGGGGGGACAGTCCCTCTGGGGCCAACGTCCTGACTTTC. Amino acid sequence: CASSLRGGDSPSGANVLTF.

V gene TRBV4-3 combines with J gene TRBJ2-7; D perhaps matches TRBD2 (6 bases). Looked up from germline, CDR1 is LGHNA and CDR2 is YSLEER. CDR3 length: 15 residues. The V gene lost 0 bases and the J gene lost 0 bases, with 9 bases spanning the gap. The CDR3 sequence is CASSQDYGGSYEQYF. The CDR3 DNA reads TGCGCCAGCAGCCAAGATTACGGGGGCTCCTACGAGCAGTACTTC.

The rearrangement links TRBV20-1 to TRBJ2-1; D not certain. Germline V gene lookup returns CDR1 DFQATT and CDR2 SNEGSKA (reference sequence). V lost 4 bases and J lost 12, with 19 bases in between. The CDR3 runs 13 residues. In nucleotides, the CDR3 is TGCAGTGCTAAACCCCCTACGTCCGTCTGGCAGTTCTTC. It translates to CSAKPPTSVWQFF.